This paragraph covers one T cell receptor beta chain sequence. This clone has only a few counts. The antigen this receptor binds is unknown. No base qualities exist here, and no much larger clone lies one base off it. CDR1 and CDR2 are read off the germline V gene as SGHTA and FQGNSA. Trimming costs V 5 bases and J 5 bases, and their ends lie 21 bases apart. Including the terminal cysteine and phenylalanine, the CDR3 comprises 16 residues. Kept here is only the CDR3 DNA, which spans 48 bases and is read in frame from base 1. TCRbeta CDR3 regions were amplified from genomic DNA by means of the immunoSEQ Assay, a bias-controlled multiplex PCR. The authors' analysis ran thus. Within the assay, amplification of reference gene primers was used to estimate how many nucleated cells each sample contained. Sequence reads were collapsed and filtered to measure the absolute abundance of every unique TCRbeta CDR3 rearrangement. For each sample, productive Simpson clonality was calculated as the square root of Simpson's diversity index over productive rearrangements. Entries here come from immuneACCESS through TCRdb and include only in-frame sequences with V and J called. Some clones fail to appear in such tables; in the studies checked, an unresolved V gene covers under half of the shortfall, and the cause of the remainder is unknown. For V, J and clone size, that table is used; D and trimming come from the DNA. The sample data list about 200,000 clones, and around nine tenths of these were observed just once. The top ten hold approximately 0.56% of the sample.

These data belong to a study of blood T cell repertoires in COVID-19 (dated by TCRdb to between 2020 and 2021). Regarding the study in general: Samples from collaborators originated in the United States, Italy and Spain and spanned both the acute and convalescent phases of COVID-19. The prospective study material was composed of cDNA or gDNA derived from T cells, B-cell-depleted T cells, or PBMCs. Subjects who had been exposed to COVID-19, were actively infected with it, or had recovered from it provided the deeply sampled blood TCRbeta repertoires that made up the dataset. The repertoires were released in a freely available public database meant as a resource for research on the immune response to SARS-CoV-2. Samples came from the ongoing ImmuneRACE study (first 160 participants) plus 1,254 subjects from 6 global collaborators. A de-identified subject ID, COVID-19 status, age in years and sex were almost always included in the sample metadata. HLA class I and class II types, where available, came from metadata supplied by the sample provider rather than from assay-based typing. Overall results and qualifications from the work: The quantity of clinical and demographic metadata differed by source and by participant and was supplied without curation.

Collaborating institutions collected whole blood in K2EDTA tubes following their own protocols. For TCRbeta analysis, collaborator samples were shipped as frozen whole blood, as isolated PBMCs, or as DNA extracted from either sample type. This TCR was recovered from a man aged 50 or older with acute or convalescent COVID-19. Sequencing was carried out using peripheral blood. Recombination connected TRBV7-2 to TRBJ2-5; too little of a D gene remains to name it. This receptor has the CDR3 CASSPSHYSQRETQYF. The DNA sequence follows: TGTGCCAGCAGCCCCTCTCACTATTCCCAGAGGGAGACCCAGTACTTC. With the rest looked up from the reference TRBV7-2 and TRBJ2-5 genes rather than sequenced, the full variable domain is GAGVSQSPSNKVTEKGKDVELRCDPISGHTALYWYRQSLGQGLEFLIYFQGNSAPDKSGLPSDRFSAERTGGSVSTLTIQRTQQEDSAVYLCASSPSHYSQRETQYFGPGTRLLVL.